This TCR beta chain came from a study of cytomegalovirus exposure and HLA in healthy donors. Study results and caveats: TCR beta chains associated with HLA were, in a later analysis, more clonally expanded than equally common others. The study reported that TCR beta sequences accurately predicted HLA-A and HLA-B alleles in most subjects.

About this clone: Its antigen is not known.

The CDR3 spans 15 residues. With V trimmed by 2 bases and J by 7 bases, 6 bases remained unmatched. Per the germline V gene, CDR1 is SGHVS and CDR2 is FNYEAQ. A multiplex PCR was run with 60 Vbeta primers and 13 Jbeta primers. The data were produced by immunoSEQ multiplex PCR, yet TCRdb's version contains in-frame clones alone and is incomplete. The sample has 180,000 or so clones, approximately 81% seen once; the top ten hold approximately 2.4%. Sequencing input: PBMCs. The TCR originated in a woman aged 45-59 years in good health and CMV-seronegative. The chain is built from TRBV7-6 and TRBJ2-1, with 9 bases identical to TRBD1. The CDR3 sequence: CASSLNRGRSNEQFF. The CDR3 DNA sequence: TGTGCCAGCAGCTTAAACAGGGGGCGTTCGAATGAGCAGTTCTTC.